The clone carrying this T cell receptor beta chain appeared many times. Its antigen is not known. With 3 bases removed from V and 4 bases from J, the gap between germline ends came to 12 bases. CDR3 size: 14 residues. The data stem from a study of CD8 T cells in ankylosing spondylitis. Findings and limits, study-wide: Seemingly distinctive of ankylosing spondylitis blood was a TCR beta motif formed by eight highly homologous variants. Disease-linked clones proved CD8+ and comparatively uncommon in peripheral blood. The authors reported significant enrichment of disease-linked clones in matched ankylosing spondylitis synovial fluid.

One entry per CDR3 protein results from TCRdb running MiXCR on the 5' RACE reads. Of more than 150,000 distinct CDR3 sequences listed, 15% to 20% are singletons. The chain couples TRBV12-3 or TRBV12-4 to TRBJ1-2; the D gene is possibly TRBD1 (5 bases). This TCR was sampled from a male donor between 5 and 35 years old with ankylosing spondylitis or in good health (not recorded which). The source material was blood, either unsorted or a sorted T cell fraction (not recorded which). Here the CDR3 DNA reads TGTGCCAGCAGTTTTATGACAGAACCCTATGGCTACACCTTC. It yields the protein CASSFMTEPYGYTF.